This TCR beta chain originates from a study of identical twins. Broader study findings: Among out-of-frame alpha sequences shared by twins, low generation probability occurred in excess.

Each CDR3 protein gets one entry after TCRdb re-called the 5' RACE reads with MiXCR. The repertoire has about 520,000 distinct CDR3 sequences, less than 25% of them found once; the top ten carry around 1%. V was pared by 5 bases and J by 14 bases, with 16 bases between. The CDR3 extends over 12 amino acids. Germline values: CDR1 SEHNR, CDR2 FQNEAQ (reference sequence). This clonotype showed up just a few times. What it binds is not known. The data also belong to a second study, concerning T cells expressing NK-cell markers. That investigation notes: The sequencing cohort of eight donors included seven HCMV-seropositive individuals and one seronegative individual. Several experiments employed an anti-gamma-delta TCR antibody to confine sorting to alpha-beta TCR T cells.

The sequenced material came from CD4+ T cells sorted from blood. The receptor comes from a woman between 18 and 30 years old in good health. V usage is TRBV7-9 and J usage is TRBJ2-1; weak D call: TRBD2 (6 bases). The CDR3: CASSPVGGREFF. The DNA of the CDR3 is TGTGCCAGCAGCCCGGTGGGGGGTAGGGAGTTCTTC.